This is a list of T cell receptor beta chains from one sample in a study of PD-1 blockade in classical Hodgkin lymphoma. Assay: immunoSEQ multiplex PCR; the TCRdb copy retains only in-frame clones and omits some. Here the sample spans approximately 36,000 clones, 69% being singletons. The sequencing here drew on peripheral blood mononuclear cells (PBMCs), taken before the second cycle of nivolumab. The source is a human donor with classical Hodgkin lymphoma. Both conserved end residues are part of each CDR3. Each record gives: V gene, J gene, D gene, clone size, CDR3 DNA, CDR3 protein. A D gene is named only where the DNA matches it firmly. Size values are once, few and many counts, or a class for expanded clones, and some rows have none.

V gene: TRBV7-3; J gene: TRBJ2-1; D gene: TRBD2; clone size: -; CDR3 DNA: TGTGCCAGCAGCCGAACCGGGACTAATACCTACAATGAGCAGTTCTTC; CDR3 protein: CASSRTGTNTYNEQFF
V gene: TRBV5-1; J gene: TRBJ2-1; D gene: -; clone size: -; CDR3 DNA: TGCGCCAGCAGCTGGAGCTCCTACAATGAGCAGTTCTTC; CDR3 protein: CASSWSSYNEQFF
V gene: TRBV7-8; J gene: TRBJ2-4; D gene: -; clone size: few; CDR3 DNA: TGTGCCAGCAGCTTAGCCGTTATGAACATTCAGTACTTC; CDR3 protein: CASSLAVMNIQYF
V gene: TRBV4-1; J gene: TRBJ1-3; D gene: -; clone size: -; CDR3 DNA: TGCGCCAGCAGCCATGGGACGGCCAGAAACACCATATATTTT; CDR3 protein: CASSHGTARNTIYF
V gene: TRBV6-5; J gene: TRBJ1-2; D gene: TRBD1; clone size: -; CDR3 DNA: TGTGCCAGCAGTCCAGGACAGGGGACCTATGGCTACACCTTC; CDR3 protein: CASSPGQGTYGYTF
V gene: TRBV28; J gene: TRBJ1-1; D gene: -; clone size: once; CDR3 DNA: TGTGCCAGCAGTTTAGCAGCCCCGATTGAAGCTTTCTTT; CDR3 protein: CASSLAAPIEAFF
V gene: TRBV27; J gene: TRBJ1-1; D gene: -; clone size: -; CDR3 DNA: TGTGCCAGCGGTTTGAACACTGAAGCTTTCTTT; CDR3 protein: CASGLNTEAFF
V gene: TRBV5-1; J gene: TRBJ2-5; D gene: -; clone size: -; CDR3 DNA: TGCGCCAGCAGCCCCCCCGGGGAGACCCAGTACTTC; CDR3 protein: CASSPPGETQYF
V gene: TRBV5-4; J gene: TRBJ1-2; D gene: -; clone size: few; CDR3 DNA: TGTGCCAGCAGCTCTTCCGGGAAAGAGAGCCTCCCCTTC; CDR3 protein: CASSSSGKESLPF
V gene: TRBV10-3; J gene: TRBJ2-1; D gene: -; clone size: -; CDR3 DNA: TGTGCCACTACCGGGACTCTCCACCAGCAGTTCTTC; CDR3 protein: CATTGTLHQQFF
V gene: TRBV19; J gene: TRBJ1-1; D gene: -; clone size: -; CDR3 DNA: TGTGCCAGTAGTATAGTGGCAGGCCTTGAAGCTTTCTTT; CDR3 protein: CASSIVAGLEAFF
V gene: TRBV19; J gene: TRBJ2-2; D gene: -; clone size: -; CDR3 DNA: TGTGCCAGTAGTGTCCTGGCGAACACCGGGGAGCTGTTTTTT; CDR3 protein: CASSVLANTGELFF
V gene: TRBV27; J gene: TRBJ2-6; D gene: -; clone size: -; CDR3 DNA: TGTGCCAGCAGGGGCTCTGGGGCCAACGTCCTGACTTTC; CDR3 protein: CASRGSGANVLTF
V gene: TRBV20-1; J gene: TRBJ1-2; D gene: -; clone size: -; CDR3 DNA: TGCAGTACCGGGACACCCTATGGCTACACCTTC; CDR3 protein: CSTGTPYGYTF
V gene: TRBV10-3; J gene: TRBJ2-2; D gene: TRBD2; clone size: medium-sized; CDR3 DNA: TGTGCCATCAGGGGACTACAGAACACCGGGGAGCTGTTTTTT; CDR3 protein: CAIRGLQNTGELFF
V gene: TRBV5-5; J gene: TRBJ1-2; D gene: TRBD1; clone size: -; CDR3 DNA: TGTGCCAGCAGCTTGATCGCGGGACAGGGGGCGATATTCTATGGCTACACCTTC; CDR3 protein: CASSLIAGQGAIFYGYTF
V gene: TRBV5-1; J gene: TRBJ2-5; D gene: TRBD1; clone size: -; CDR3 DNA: TGCGCCAGCAGCTCAACAGGGGGCGCGGGTGGAGAGACCCAGTACTTC; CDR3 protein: CASSSTGGAGGETQYF